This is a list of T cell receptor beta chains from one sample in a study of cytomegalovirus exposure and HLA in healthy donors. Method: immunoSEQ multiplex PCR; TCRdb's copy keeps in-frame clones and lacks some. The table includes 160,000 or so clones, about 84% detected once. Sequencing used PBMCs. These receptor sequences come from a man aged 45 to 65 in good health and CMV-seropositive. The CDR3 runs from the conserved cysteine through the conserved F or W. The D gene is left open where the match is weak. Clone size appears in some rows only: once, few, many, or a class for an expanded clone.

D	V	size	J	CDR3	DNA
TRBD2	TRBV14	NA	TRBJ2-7	CASSQGLAGGPYEQYF	TGTGCCAGCAGCCAGGGCCTAGCGGGAGGTCCCTACGAGCAGTACTTC
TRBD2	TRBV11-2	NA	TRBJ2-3	CASSFRTSGADTQYF	TGTGCCAGCAGCTTCCGGACTAGCGGGGCAGATACGCAGTATTTT
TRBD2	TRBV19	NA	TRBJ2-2	CASSPRSGRAGELFF	TGTGCCAGTAGTCCGCGTAGCGGGAGAGCCGGGGAGCTGTTTTTT
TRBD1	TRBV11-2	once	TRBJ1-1	CASSSGQGAFF	TGTGCCAGCAGCTCCGGACAGGGCGCTTTCTTT
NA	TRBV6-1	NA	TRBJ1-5	CASSAPGHSSKPQHF	TGTGCCAGCAGTGCTCCGGGACACTCAAGCAAGCCCCAGCATTTT
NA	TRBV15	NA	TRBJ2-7	CATSRENRANSEQYF	TGTGCCACCAGCAGAGAGAACAGGGCGAACAGCGAGCAGTACTTC
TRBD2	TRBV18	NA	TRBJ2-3	CASSLTSGSTDTQYF	TGTGCCAGCTCGCTCACTAGCGGGAGCACAGATACGCAGTATTTT
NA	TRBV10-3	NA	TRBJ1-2	CAISEYNNYGYTF	TGTGCCATCAGTGAATATAATAACTATGGCTACACCTTC
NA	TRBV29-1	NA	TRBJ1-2	CSVGTGMDYGYTF	TGCAGCGTTGGAACAGGGATGGACTATGGCTACACCTTC
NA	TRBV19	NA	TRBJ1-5	CASIRGGQDNQPQHF	TGTGCCAGTATACGGGGGGGGCAAGACAATCAGCCCCAGCATTTT
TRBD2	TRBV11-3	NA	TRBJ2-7	CASSLFGGGAYEQYF	TGTGCCAGCAGCTTATTTGGCGGGGGGGCCTACGAGCAGTACTTC
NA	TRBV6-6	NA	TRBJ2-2	CASSYKGDGTGELFF	TGTGCCAGCAGTTACAAAGGGGATGGCACCGGGGAGCTGTTTTTT
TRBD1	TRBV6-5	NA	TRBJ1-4	CASAGGRREKLFF	TGTGCCAGCGCAGGGGGAAGGAGGGAAAAACTGTTTTTT
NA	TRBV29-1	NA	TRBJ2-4	CSVEGDSLAKNIQYF	TGCAGCGTTGAAGGTGACAGCCTAGCCAAAAACATTCAGTACTTC
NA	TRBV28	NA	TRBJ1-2	CASNTGGLGYGYTF	TGTGCCAGCAACACTGGAGGGCTGGGCTATGGCTACACCTTC
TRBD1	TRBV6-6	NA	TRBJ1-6	CASRPDRVSSPLHF	TGTGCCAGCAGGCCCGACAGGGTGAGTTCACCCCTCCACTTT
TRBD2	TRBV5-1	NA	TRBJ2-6	CASSFRASGNSGANVLTF	TGCGCCAGCAGCTTTCGCGCTAGCGGGAACTCTGGGGCCAACGTCCTGACTTTC
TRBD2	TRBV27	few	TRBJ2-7	CASSLGGGLSYEQYF	TGTGCCAGCAGTTTAGGGGGGGGTCTATCCTACGAGCAGTACTTC
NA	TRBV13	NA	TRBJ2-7	CASSRPARQGSSYEQYF	TGTGCCAGCAGCCGGCCTGCCCGGCAGGGAAGCTCCTACGAGCAGTACTTC
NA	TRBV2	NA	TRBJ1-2	CASSESVGTYGYTF	TGTGCCAGCAGTGAGAGTGTGGGGACATATGGCTACACCTTC
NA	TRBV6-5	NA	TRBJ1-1	CASSYEPEGFGAEAFF	TGTGCCAGCAGTTACGAACCGGAGGGGTTCGGGGCGGAAGCTTTCTTT
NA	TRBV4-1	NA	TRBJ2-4	CASSPPLSKNIQYF	TGCGCCAGCAGCCCCCCTCTATCCAAAAACATTCAGTACTTC
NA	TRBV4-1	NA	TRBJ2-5	CASSQDWRAQETQYF	TGCGCCAGCAGCCAAGATTGGAGGGCCCAAGAGACCCAGTACTTC
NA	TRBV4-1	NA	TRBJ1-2	CASSPGTQRGANYGYTF	TGCGCCAGCAGCCCCGGGACACAAAGAGGTGCTAACTATGGCTACACCTTC
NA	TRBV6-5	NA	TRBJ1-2	CASSSRVSYGYTF	TGTGCCAGCAGTTCCAGGGTTTCCTATGGCTACACCTTC
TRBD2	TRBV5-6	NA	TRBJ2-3	CASSVSGGTGDTQYF	TGTGCCAGCAGCGTAAGCGGGGGGACCGGAGATACGCAGTATTTT
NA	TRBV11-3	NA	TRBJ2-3	CASSLGGSPSTDTQYF	TGTGCCAGCAGCTTAGGCGGGTCCCCTTCCACAGATACGCAGTATTTT
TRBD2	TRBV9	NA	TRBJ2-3	CASSSRLGEGLADTQYF	TGTGCCAGCAGCTCCCGCCTGGGGGAGGGCCTCGCAGATACGCAGTATTTT
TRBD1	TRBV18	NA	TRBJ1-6	CASSPGTGANSPLHF	TGTGCCAGCTCACCCGGGACAGGGGCGAATTCACCCCTCCACTTT
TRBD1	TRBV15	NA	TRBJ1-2	CATSRNLDRGFGYTF	TGTGCCACCAGCAGGAACCTTGACAGGGGGTTTGGCTACACCTTC
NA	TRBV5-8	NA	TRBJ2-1	CASSLRTFTFRNEQFF	TGTGCCAGCAGCTTGAGGACTTTCACCTTTAGGAATGAGCAGTTCTTC
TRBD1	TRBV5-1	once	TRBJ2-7	CASSLDRTGGGEQYF	TGCGCCAGCAGCTTGGATCGGACAGGGGGCGGTGAGCAGTACTTC
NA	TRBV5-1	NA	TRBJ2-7	CASSLQTEYEQYF	TGCGCCAGCAGCTTACAGACAGAATACGAGCAGTACTTC
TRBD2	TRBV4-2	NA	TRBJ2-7	CASSQDNTAGVVPYEQYF	TGTGCCAGCAGCCAAGATAATACGGCGGGAGTCGTCCCCTACGAGCAGTACTTC
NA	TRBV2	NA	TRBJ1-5	CASAEGGGGLNQPQHF	TGTGCCAGCGCCGAAGGGGGGGGAGGACTCAATCAGCCCCAGCATTTT
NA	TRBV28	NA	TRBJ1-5	CASGFYRGGLDF	TGTGCCAGCGGTTTCTATAGGGGGGGGTTAGATTTT
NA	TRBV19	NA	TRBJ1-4	CASSKRDSNEKLFF	TGTGCCAGTAGTAAGCGTGACAGTAATGAAAAACTGTTTTTT
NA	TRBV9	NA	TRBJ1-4	CASSVDGVSTNEKLFF	TGTGCCAGCAGCGTAGACGGGGTTTCAACTAATGAAAAACTGTTTTTT
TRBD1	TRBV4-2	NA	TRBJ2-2	CASSRPGQENTGELFF	TGTGCCAGCAGCCGTCCGGGACAGGAGAACACCGGGGAGCTGTTTTTT
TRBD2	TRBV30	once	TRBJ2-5	CASGGGETQYF	TGTGCCTCGGGGGGGGGAGAGACCCAGTACTTC
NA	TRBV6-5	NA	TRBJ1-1	CASSRGLGGTEAFF	TGTGCCAGCAGTCGGGGACTCGGAGGCACTGAAGCTTTCTTT